This T cell receptor (beta chain) derives from a study of T cell responses to AZD1222 COVID-19 vaccine. Study-level findings and limits: Donors were largely white British and mainly female; clonal diversity was possibly underestimated.

Produced via immunoSEQ multiplex PCR; TCRdb's table is partial and in-frame only. This sample carries over 130,000 clones, about nine tenths of them seen once, and the ten largest clones take 1.5% to 2%. CDR3 length: 12 residues. Germline CDR1 reads LGHDT; CDR2 reads YNNKEL (reference sequence). The V end was cut by 1 base, the J end by 4 bases, with 4 bases between. For this clone: As yet, its antigen is unknown.

This specimen consisted of peripheral blood, obtained 28 days after the second AZD1222 dose. The gene calls are TRBV3-1 (or the pseudogene TRBV3-2) and TRBJ1-1; unclear D gene. This receptor was identified in an adult who received the AZD1222 COVID-19 vaccine. The DNA of the CDR3 is TGTGCCAGCAGCCAAGTCGGCACTGAAGCTTTCTTT. This codes for CASSQVGTEAFF.